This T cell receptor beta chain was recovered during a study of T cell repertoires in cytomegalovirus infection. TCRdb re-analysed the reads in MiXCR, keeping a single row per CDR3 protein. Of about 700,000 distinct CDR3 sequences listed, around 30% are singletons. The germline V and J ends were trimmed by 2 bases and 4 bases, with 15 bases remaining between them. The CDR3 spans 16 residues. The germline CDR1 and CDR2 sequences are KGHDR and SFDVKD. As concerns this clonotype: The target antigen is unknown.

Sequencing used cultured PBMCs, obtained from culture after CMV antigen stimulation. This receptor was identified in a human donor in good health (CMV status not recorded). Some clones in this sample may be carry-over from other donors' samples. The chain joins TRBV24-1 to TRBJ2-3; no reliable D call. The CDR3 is CATSDSTPPSADTQYF. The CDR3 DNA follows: TGTGCCACCAGTGATTCAACCCCACCCAGCGCAGATACGCAGTATTTT.